This T cell receptor beta chain was identified during a study of CD4+ T cells in melanoma. Whole-study results and caveats: CD8+ T cell, macrophage and B cell function reportedly correlated with neoantigen-specific CD4+ T cells.

A remark on this clone: Antigen unknown.

Germline assignment: CDR1 MNHNS and CDR2 SASEGT. The CDR3 runs 15 residues. V gave up 4 bases and J gave up 7 bases, with 16 bases separating them. Method: immunoSEQ multiplex PCR; TCRdb's copy keeps in-frame clones and lacks some. There are 9,500 to 13,000 clones in the sample; 65% to 70% occur only once, and roughly 11% lies in the top ten. The origin of this receptor is a human donor with melanoma. J is TRBJ1-4 and V is TRBV6-1; perhaps TRBD1 as D (5 bases). The sequencing sample was made of cells from a culture (not recorded whether cultured in vitro). CDR3 nucleotide sequence: TGTGCCAGCAGTGCAGGGCCCGGTCGGAGTGAAAAACTGTTTTTT. It yields the protein CASSAGPGRSEKLFF.